This T cell receptor beta chain was sequenced in a study of shared clonotypes between healthy human individuals. The protocol was immunoSEQ multiplex PCR, while the TCRdb copy is restricted to in-frame clones and leaves out a portion. The data hold millions of clones, with about 95% observed a single time. The naive CD8 fraction comprised CD45RO-negative cells positively selected for CCR7 and excluded terminally differentiated effector memory CD45RA+ cells. J was trimmed by 5 bases and V by 7 bases; bases with no gene match: 12. CDR3 length: 15 amino acids. Germline CDR1 and CDR2: SGDLS and YYNGEE. What was sequenced was naive CD8+ T cells sorted from blood. This TCR came from a man younger than 35 in good health. V usage is TRBV9 and J usage is TRBJ2-5; 9 nucleotides line up with TRBD2. CDR3 sequence reads: CASGQFSGSTETQYF. In nucleotides, the CDR3 is TGTGCCAGCGGACAATTTAGCGGGAGTACGGAGACCCAGTACTTC.